A selection of T cell receptor beta chains follows, all from one sample in a study of blood T cell repertoires in COVID-19. Measured with immunoSEQ multiplex PCR; TCRdb has only the in-frame clones, and not every one. The profile shows a few hundred thousand clones, 85% of them singletons. Sequenced: peripheral blood. These receptors were collected from a woman aged 18-29 years with acute or convalescent COVID-19. Both conserved end residues are part of each CDR3. The D gene is left open where the match is weak. Rows give clone size only sometimes, using once, few, many, or a class for an expanded clone.

j_call clone_size d_call v_call cdr3_nt cdr3_aa
TRBJ2-7 . TRBD1 TRBV12-5 TGTGCTAGTGGCCGGGGACAGGGGAAGGGTTTTTCCTACGAGCAGTACTTC CASGRGQGKGFSYEQYF
TRBJ2-3 few TRBD2 TRBV6-4 TGTGCCAGCAGTGACGGGAGCGGGGGGGCAGATACGCAGTATTTT CASSDGSGGADTQYF
TRBJ2-2 once TRBD2 TRBV7-3 TGTGCCAGCAGCCAAAGCGGGAGGGACACCGGGGAGCTGTTTTTT CASSQSGRDTGELFF
TRBJ2-1 once TRBD2 TRBV19 TGTGCCACCTCTTATAGCGGGAGGTTAAATTATGAGCAGTTCTTC CATSYSGRLNYEQFF
TRBJ1-6 . TRBD1 TRBV30 TGTGCCTGGAGTATCGGACAGGGGGATAATTCACCCCTCCACTTT CAWSIGQGDNSPLHF
TRBJ2-1 once . TRBV18 TGTGCCAGCTCCTTACTCCCCTACAATGAGCAGTTCTTC CASSLLPYNEQFF
TRBJ2-1 once TRBD2 TRBV11-2 TGTGCCAGCAGCTCGATCAGCGGGAGGGACAATGAGCAGTTCTTC CASSSISGRDNEQFF
TRBJ1-6 . . TRBV28 TGTGCCAGACAGAGTAATTCACCCCTCCACTTT CARQSNSPLHF
TRBJ2-7 . TRBD1 TRBV6-8 TGTGCCAGCAGTTACTCGGAACAGGGGGGCTACGAGCAGTACTTC CASSYSEQGGYEQYF
TRBJ1-1 . TRBD1 TRBV30 TGTGCCTGGAGTTTGATAATGACAGGGGAAGCTTTCTTT CAWSLIMTGEAFF
TRBJ2-1 few TRBD2 TRBV2 TGTGCCAGCAGAGAGACTAGCGGGATCTACAATGAGCAGTTCTTC CASRETSGIYNEQFF
TRBJ1-4 few . TRBV30 TGTGCCTGGAGTCACAGGGAAAAACTGTTTTTT CAWSHREKLFF
TRBJ2-7 . . TRBV28 TGTGCCAGCAGTTTATGGGACAGTTCCTACGAGCAGTACTTC CASSLWDSSYEQYF
TRBJ2-7 . . TRBV6-5 TGTGCCAGCAGTCCCACCCTAGCGACGTTCTACGAGCAGTACTTC CASSPTLATFYEQYF
TRBJ1-6 once TRBD1 TRBV6-5 TGTGCCAGCAGTTGGGGGACAGTCGGGCCCCTCCACTTT CASSWGTVGPLHF
TRBJ2-1 . TRBD2 TRBV19 TGTGCCAGTAGTAGTCCGGCGGGGGATGAGCAGTTCTTC CASSSPAGDEQFF
TRBJ1-1 . . TRBV28 TGTGCCAGCAGTTTTGCAGGGCTCGAAGCTTTCTTT CASSFAGLEAFF
TRBJ2-7 . . TRBV6-1 TGTGCCAGCAGTGAGTATAAGCAATACTACGAGCAGTACTTC CASSEYKQYYEQYF
TRBJ1-1 once . TRBV11-2 TGTGCCAGCAGCTCCCCGGGCACTGAAGCTTTCTTT CASSSPGTEAFF
TRBJ2-7 . . TRBV30 TGTGCCTGGAGTGAAGGACAGACCTACGAGCAGTACTTC CAWSEGQTYEQYF
TRBJ1-1 . . TRBV2 TGTGCCAGCGTGGAGGGGCCATCTGAAGCTTTCTTT CASVEGPSEAFF
TRBJ2-3 . . TRBV5-1 TGCGCCAGCAGCCTATACACAGATACGCAGTATTTT CASSLYTDTQYF
TRBJ2-2 . TRBD1 TRBV11-2 TGTGCCAGCAGCTTAGAGGGACAGCTCACCGGGGAGCTGTTTTTT CASSLEGQLTGELFF
TRBJ1-4 . . TRBV27 TGTGCCAGCGGCCGGGGGGATACTAATGAAAAACTGTTTTTT CASGRGDTNEKLFF
TRBJ2-1 . TRBD2 TRBV5-1 TGCGCCAGCAAACGCGAAGGACTAGCGATCCCCAATGAGCAGTTCTTC CASKREGLAIPNEQFF
TRBJ2-1 many TRBD2 TRBV18 TGTGCCAGCTCACCTAGTAGGCGGGAGGGAGACAATGAGCAGTTCTTC CASSPSRREGDNEQFF
TRBJ1-5 few TRBD1 TRBV5-5 TGTGCCAGCAGCTATGACAGGGATGGGCAGCCCCAGCATTTT CASSYDRDGQPQHF
TRBJ2-1 few . TRBV19 TGTGCCAGTAGTATAGATCAATGGCAGGGCAGGGACAATGAGCAGTTCTTC CASSIDQWQGRDNEQFF
TRBJ2-5 . . TRBV9 TGTGCCAGCAGCGTAGGGGCAGGGAAAGAGACCCAGTACTTC CASSVGAGKETQYF
TRBJ1-3 . TRBD1 TRBV18 TGTGCCAGCTCACCGGGACAGGGATCAAGGAACACCATATATTTT CASSPGQGSRNTIYF
TRBJ1-5 . TRBD1 TRBV19 TGTGCCAGCTCAGACAGGGGGCTTAGTAATCAGCCCCAGCATTTT CASSDRGLSNQPQHF
TRBJ1-2 once . TRBV7-9 TGTGCCAGCAGCTTAGCAGACAGGCCCAACTATGGCTACACCTTC CASSLADRPNYGYTF
TRBJ1-3 . TRBD1 TRBV4-1 TGCGCCAGCAGCCGAAAGGACAGGGATCTCTCTGGAAACACCATATATTTT CASSRKDRDLSGNTIYF
TRBJ1-1 many TRBD1 TRBV7-8 TGTGCCAGCAGCCCCGGACAGGGGAACACTGAAGCTTTCTTT CASSPGQGNTEAFF
TRBJ1-2 . TRBD1 TRBV6-5 TGTGCCAGCAGCGGGACAGGGGGCGCGTTCTGGGGCTACACCTTC CASSGTGGAFWGYTF
TRBJ1-6 . . TRBV30 TGTGCCTGGCTGGGGGCCTTAAGGGATTCACCCCTCCACTTT CAWLGALRDSPLHF
TRBJ1-6 . TRBD1 TRBV5-1 TGCGCCAGCAGCTTGGGGGACAGTACGACGAGTTCACCCCTCCACTTT CASSLGDSTTSSPLHF
TRBJ2-6 . . TRBV10-2 TGCGCCAGCAGTGAGTCGCGTCCGGGGTCCGGGGCCAACGTCCTGACTTTC CASSESRPGSGANVLTF
TRBJ1-1 . TRBD1 TRBV28 TGTGCCAGCAGTACCCGCCAGGGGGGCACTGAAGCTTTCTTT CASSTRQGGTEAFF
TRBJ1-1 . . TRBV23-1 TGCGCCAGCAGTCAATCGGGGACACGGACCGTAAACACTGAAGCTTTCTTT CASSQSGTRTVNTEAFF
TRBJ1-2 once . TRBV9 TGTGCCAGCAGCGTAGGAGGGAACGGCTACACCTTC CASSVGGNGYTF
TRBJ1-5 . TRBD1 TRBV24-1 TGTGCCACCCACAGGGGGAAGTGGGGTCAGCCCCAGCATTTT CATHRGKWGQPQHF
TRBJ2-1 . TRBD1 TRBV24-1 TGTGCCACCAGTGCCCAGGGGGCTGGTGAGCAGTTCTTC CATSAQGAGEQFF
TRBJ2-5 . . TRBV12-3/TRBV12-4 TGTGCCAGCAGTTTAAAGGGGATCACTTACTTC CASSLKGITYF
TRBJ2-2 . . TRBV9 TGTGCCAGCAGCGTAGTTAACGGGGAGCTGTTTTTT CASSVVNGELFF